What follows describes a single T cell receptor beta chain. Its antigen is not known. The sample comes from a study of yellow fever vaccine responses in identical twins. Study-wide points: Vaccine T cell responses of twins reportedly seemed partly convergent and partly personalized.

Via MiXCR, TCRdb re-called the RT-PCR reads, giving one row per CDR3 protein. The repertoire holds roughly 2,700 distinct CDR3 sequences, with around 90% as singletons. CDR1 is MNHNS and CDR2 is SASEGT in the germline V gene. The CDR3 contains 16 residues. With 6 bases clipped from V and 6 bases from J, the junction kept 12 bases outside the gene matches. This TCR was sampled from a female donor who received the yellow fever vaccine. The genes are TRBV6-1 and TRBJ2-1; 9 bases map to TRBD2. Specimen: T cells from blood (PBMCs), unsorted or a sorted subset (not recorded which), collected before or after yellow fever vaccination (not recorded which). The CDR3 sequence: CASSTGLASFSNEQFF. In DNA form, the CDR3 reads TGTGCCAGCAGCACAGGACTAGCGTCTTTCTCCAATGAGCAGTTCTTC.